This TCR beta chain was obtained from a study of shared clonotypes between healthy human individuals. About the study: Plates per donor: three CD4 naive, three CD4 memory, two CD8 naive, one CD8 memory.

Regarding the study as a whole: Even with large depth, rarefaction showed that sorted-subset sequencing was incomplete.

Naive CD8 cells comprised CD45RO-negative, CCR7-positively selected cells, excluding terminally differentiated effector memory CD45RA+ cells. Each of the donors was a healthy adult who was HIV-negative and had not had a recent acute infection or vaccination. Every donor was a Caucasian adult from Nashville, Tennessee. Trimming removed 2 bases at V and 0 bases at J, with 11 bases between. There are 15 residues in the CDR3. From germline, CDR1 is LGHNA and CDR2 YSLEER. Regarding this clone: Its antigen is currently unknown.

The method was immunoSEQ multiplex PCR; TCRdb's version includes in-frame clones alone and lacks a portion of them. This sample has under 2,000,000 clones, with 85% to 95% found just once. The genes are TRBV4-3 and TRBJ2-7; a weak D match, TRBD2 (6 bases). The sequencing input was naive CD8+ T cells sorted from blood. The TCR sequence derives from a man younger than 30 in good health. In nucleotides, the CDR3 is TGCGCCAGCAGCCAACAGGCGGGGAGCTCCTACGAGCAGTACTTC. It encodes CASSQQAGSSYEQYF.